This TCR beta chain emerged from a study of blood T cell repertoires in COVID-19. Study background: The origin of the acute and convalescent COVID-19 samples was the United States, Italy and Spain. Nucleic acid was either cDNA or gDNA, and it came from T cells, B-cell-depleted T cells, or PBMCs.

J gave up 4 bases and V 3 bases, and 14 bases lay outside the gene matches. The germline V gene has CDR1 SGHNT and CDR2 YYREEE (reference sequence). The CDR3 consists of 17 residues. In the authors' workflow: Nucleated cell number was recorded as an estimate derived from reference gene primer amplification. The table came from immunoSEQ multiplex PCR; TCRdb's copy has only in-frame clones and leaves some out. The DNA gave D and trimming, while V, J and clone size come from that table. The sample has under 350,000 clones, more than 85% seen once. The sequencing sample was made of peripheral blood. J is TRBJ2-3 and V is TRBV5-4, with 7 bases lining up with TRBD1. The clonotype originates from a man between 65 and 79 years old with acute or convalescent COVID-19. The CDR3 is CASSSPRQGSGADTQYF. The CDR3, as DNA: TGTGCCAGCAGCTCTCCTCGACAGGGTTCAGGCGCAGATACGCAGTATTTT.